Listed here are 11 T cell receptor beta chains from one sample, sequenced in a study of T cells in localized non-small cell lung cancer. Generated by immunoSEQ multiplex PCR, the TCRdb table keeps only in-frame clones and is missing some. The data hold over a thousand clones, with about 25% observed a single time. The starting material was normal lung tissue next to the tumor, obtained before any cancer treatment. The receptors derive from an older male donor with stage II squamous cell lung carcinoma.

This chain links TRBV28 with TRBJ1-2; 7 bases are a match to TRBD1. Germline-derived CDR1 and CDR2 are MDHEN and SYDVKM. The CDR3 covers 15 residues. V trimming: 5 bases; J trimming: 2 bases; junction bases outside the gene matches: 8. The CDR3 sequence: CASSLYKGQNYGYTF. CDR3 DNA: TGTGCCAGCAGTCTGTATAAGGGACAGAACTATGGCTACACCTTC.

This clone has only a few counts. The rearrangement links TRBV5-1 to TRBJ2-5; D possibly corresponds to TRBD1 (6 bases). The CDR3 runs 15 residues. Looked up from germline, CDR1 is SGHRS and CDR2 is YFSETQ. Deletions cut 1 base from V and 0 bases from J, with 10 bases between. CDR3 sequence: CASSLLGANQETQYF. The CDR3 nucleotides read TGCGCCAGCAGCTTGCTGGGGGCGAACCAAGAGACCCAGTACTTC.

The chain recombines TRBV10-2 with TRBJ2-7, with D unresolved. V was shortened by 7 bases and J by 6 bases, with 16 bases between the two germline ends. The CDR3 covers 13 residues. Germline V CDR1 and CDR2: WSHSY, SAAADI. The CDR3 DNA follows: TGCGCCAGCAAATCTACATATCTAGGCGAGCAGTACTTC. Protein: CASKSTYLGEQYF.

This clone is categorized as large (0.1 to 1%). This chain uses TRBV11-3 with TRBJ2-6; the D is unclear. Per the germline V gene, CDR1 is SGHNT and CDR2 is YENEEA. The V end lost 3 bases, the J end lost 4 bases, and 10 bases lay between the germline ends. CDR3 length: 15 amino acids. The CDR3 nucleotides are TGTGCCAGCAGCTTGGAAGGGTACGGGGCCAACGTCCTGACTTTC. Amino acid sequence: CASSLEGYGANVLTF.

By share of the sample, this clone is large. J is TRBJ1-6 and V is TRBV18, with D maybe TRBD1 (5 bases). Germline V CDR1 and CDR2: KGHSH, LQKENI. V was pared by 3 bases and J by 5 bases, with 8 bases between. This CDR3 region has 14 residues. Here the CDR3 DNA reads TGTGCCAGCTCACCCGGGGGGGATAATTCACCCCTCCACTTT. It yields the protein CASSPGGDNSPLHF.

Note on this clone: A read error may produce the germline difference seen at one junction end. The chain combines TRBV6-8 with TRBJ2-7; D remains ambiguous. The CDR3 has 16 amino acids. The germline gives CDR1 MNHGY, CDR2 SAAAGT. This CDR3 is CAISGGSAKDSNEQYF. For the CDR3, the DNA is TGTGCCATCAGTGGCGGCAGCGCAAAAGATTCCAACGAGCAGTACTTC.

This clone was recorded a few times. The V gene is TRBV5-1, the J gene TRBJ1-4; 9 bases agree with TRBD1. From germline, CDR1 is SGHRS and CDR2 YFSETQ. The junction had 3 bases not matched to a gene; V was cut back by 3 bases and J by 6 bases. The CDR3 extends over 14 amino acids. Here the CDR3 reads CASSSDRGYEKLFF. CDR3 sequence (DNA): TGCGCCAGCAGCTCGGACAGGGGTTATGAAAAACTGTTTTTT. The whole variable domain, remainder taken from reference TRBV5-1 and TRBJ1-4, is KAGVTQTPRYLIKTRGQQVTLSCSPISGHRSVSWYQQTPGQGLQFLFEYFSETQRNKGNFPGRFSGRQFSNSRSEMNVSTLELGDSALYLCASSSDRGYEKLFFGSGTQLSVL.

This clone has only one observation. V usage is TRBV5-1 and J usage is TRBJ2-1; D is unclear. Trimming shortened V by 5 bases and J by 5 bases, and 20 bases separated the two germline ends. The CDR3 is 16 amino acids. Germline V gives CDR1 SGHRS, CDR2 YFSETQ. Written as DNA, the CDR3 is TGCGCCAGCAGACGTACACTCACCTGGTCGGACAATGAGCAGTTCTTC. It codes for CASRRTLTWSDNEQFF.

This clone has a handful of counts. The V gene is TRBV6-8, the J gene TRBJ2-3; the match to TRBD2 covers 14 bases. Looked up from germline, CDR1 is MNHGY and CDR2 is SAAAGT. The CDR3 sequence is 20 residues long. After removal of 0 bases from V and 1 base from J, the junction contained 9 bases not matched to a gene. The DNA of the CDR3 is TGTGCCAGCAGTTACTCGATACCGGGACTAGCGGGAGCAGGCACAGATACGCAGTATTTT. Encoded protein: CASSYSIPGLAGAGTDTQYF.

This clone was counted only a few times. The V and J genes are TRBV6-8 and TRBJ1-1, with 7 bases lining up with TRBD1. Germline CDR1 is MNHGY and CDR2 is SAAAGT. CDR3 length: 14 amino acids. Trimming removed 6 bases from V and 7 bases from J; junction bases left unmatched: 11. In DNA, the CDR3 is TGTGCCAGCAGCGAACAGGGGTTACTTTTTGAAGCTTTCTTT. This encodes CASSEQGLLFEAFF.

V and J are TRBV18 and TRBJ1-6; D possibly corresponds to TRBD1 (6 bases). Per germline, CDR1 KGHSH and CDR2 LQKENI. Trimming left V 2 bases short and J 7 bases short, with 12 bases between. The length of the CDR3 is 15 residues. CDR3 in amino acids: CASSPEGGNNSPLHF. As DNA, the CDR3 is TGTGCCAGCTCACCAGAGGGGGGGAACAATTCACCCCTCCACTTT. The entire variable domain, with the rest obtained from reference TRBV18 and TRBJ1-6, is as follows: NAGVMQNPRHLVRRRGQEARLRCSPMKGHSHVYWYRQLPEEGLKFMVYLQKENIIDESGMPKERFSAEFPKEGPSILRIQQVVRGDSAAYFCASSPEGGNNSPLHFGNGTRLTVT.